This TCR beta chain came from a study of T-cell memory formation after mild COVID-19. This clonotype showed up just a few times. What it binds is not known. MiXCR, applied by TCRdb to the 5' RACE reads, yields one record per CDR3 protein. The data show about 350,000 distinct CDR3 sequences, roughly an eighth seen once. The CDR3 is 13 amino acids. Trimming took 6 bases from V and 9 from J, leaving 12 bases between them. General study points: That cross-reactive memory joined was suggested by some responding clones appearing in pre-infection memory.

This receptor was taken from a young man who had mild COVID-19 (a few samples of this study predate the infection). Cell type and time point are not known. Sequencing input: PBMCs or a T cell subset sorted from them (not recorded which). J is TRBJ1-6 and V is TRBV12-3 or TRBV12-4; possible D gene TRBD1, 5 bases. CDR3 protein: CASSPGGSSPLHF. In DNA, the CDR3 is TGTGCCAGCAGCCCCGGGGGGTCTTCACCCCTCCACTTT.